One and the same sample provided the 18 T cell receptor beta chains below, sequenced in a study of T cell changes during pregnancy in multiple sclerosis. Data came from immunoSEQ multiplex PCR; TCRdb stores just in-frame clones and leaves some out. Of roughly 48,000 clones listed, 80% to 95% are singletons. The sequencing here drew on CD4+ T cells from peripheral blood mononuclear cells, taken in the second trimester of pregnancy. These receptors were collected from a female donor in good health, enrolled as a control in a pregnancy study.

The CDR3 region has the DNA TGTGCCAGGGCCGGGGCGGGAGAGACAGATACGCAGTATTTT. Protein: CARAGAGETDTQYF. V and J are TRBV6-1 and TRBJ2-3; 7 bases match TRBD2. CDR3 size: 14 residues. CDR1 and CDR2 from the germline V gene are MNHNS and SASEGT. The ends lost 9 bases at V and 3 bases at J; junction bases unmatched: 9.

CDR3 region: CASSVGAFEKLFF. In DNA, the CDR3 is TGTGCCAGCAGCGTAGGAGCTTTCGAAAAACTGTTTTTT. This rearrangement joins TRBV9 to TRBJ1-4; D gene ambiguous. Germline lookup yields CDR1 SGDLS and CDR2 YYNGEE. The CDR3 has 13 residues. Trimming pared 0 bases from V and 8 bases from J, leaving 8 bases between.

The V call is TRBV28, the J call TRBJ2-3, with D tentatively TRBD1 (6 bases). V lost 7 bases, J lost 5 bases, and 16 bases lay in between. CDR1 is MDHEN and CDR2 is SYDVKM in the germline V gene. CDR3 size: 14 residues. DNA for the CDR3: TGTGCCAGCACCACCGGACAGCTAAAAGATACGCAGTATTTT. The encoded protein is CASTTGQLKDTQYF.

The chain employs TRBV27 and TRBJ1-5; D remains ambiguous. The CDR3 extends over 14 amino acids. Trimming took 6 bases from V and 5 from J, leaving 14 bases between them. Germline CDR1 reads MNHEY; CDR2 reads SMNVEV (reference sequence). CDR3 bases: TGTGCCAGCAGCCCCGCGAGATCTCATCAGCCCCAGCATTTT. Translated: CASSPARSHQPQHF.

V and J are TRBV28 and TRBJ1-1, with 7 positions matching TRBD1. Germline-derived CDR1 and CDR2 are MDHEN and SYDVKM. Trimming removed 1 base from V and 6 bases from J; junction bases left unmatched: 2. The CDR3 has 13 residues. The CDR3 is CASSLSGGAEAFF. The CDR3 DNA sequence: TGTGCCAGCAGTTTATCAGGGGGAGCTGAAGCTTTCTTT. Combining the CDR3 with reference TRBV28 and TRBJ1-1 gives the whole variable domain DVKVTQSSRYLVKRTGEKVFLECVQDMDHENMFWYRQDPGLGLRLIYFSYDVKMKEKGDIPEGYSVSREKKERFSLILESASTNQTSMYLCASSLSGGAEAFFGQGTRLTVV.

The rearrangement joins TRBV6-6 to TRBJ1-6; D not certain. Germline assignment: CDR1 MNHNY and CDR2 SVGAGI (reference sequence). The CDR3 runs 14 residues. The V gene lost 0 bases and the J gene lost 7 bases, with 7 bases spanning the gap. The CDR3 DNA sequence: TGTGCCAGCAGTTACTCGCCCAGAAATTCACCCCTCCACTTT. Translated: CASSYSPRNSPLHF.

The chain has TRBV4-1 and TRBJ1-5; no clear D gene. This CDR3 has 15 amino acids. CDR1 is MGHRA and CDR2 is YSYEKL in the germline V gene. V was pared by 4 bases and J by 1 base, with 11 bases between. This CDR3 reads CASSPGWWSNQPQHF. As DNA, the CDR3 is TGCGCCAGCAGCCCGGGGTGGTGGAGCAATCAGCCCCAGCATTTT.

The chain uses TRBV28 and TRBJ2-7; 7 nucleotides align to TRBD2. This CDR3 has 15 residues. Germline values: CDR1 MDHEN, CDR2 SYDVKM. After removal of 6 bases from V and 0 bases from J, the junction contained 8 bases not matched to a gene. The CDR3: CASSAYSGVSYEQYF. The CDR3 bases are TGTGCCAGCAGCGCCTACAGCGGGGTCTCCTACGAGCAGTACTTC. Combining the CDR3 with reference TRBV28 and TRBJ2-7 gives the whole variable domain DVKVTQSSRYLVKRTGEKVFLECVQDMDHENMFWYRQDPGLGLRLIYFSYDVKMKEKGDIPEGYSVSREKKERFSLILESASTNQTSMYLCASSAYSGVSYEQYFGPGTRLTVT.

The chain is built from TRBV4-3 and TRBJ1-3, with D perhaps TRBD1 (5 bases). The V gene lost 1 base and the J gene lost 2 bases, with 15 bases spanning the gap. The CDR3 is made up of 17 amino acids. CDR1 LGHNA and CDR2 YSLEER come from the germline V gene. CDR3 nucleotides: TGCGCCAGCAGCCAAGCTCCTCAGGGATATACTGGAAACACCATATATTTT. It encodes CASSQAPQGYTGNTIYF.

This clone was seen once. This chain joins TRBV19 and TRBJ1-3; TRBD1 aligns across 7 bases. V trimming: 3 bases; J trimming: 4 bases; junction bases outside the gene matches: 9. Germline CDR1 reads LNHDA; CDR2 reads SQIVND (reference sequence). The CDR3 consists of 16 residues. For the CDR3, the DNA is TGTGCCAGTAGTATCAGCGGCAGGGGGTCCGGAAACACCATATATTTT. Amino acid sequence: CASSISGRGSGNTIYF. The complete variable domain, with remaining parts taken from reference TRBV19 and TRBJ1-3, reads DGGITQSPKYLFRKEGQNVTLSCEQNLNHDAMYWYRQDPGQGLRLIYYSQIVNDFQKGDIAEGYSVSREKKESFPLTVTSAQKNPTAFYLCASSISGRGSGNTIYFGEGSWLTVV.

This clone has more than one count but fewer than ten. The rearrangement joins TRBV4-2 to TRBJ2-7, with 7 bases matching TRBD2. The CDR3 length is 15 residues. The germline gives CDR1 LGHNA, CDR2 YNFKEQ. The junction had 12 bases not matched to a gene; V was cut back by 6 bases and J by 4 bases. Here the CDR3 reads CASRRRLAEMYEQYF. The CDR3 DNA reads TGTGCCAGCAGACGTCGACTAGCCGAGATGTACGAGCAGTACTTC.

This sequence joins TRBV19 and TRBJ2-1; D gene ambiguous. CDR1 and CDR2 (germline): LNHDA, SQIVND (reference sequence). V lost 6 bases and J lost 5, with 14 bases in between. This CDR3 spans 14 amino acids. CDR3: CASSPSAVHNEQFF. Here the CDR3 DNA reads TGTGCCAGTAGCCCTTCGGCGGTCCACAATGAGCAGTTCTTC.

V and J are TRBV27 and TRBJ1-2, with 9 nucleotides matching TRBD1. V trimming: 5 bases; J trimming: 5 bases; junction bases outside the gene matches: 6. This CDR3 has 14 amino acids. CDR1 is MNHEY and CDR2 is SMNVEV in the germline V gene (reference sequence). Here the CDR3 reads CASSRTGTGYGYTF. DNA of the CDR3: TGTGCCAGCAGTCGTACCGGGACAGGGTATGGCTACACCTTC.

The genes are TRBV7-9 and TRBJ1-5; D gene uncertain. V lost 5 bases to trimming and J lost 0 bases, with 11 bases between them. Per the germline V gene, CDR1 is SEHNR and CDR2 is FQNEAQ (reference sequence). The CDR3 is made up of 15 amino acids. CDR3 coding DNA: TGTGCCAGCAGCCCGGCAGGAACTAGCAATCAGCCCCAGCATTTT. Encoded protein: CASSPAGTSNQPQHF.

The V call is TRBV5-4, the J call TRBJ1-6, with 8 bases that match TRBD1. V lost 0 bases and J lost 10; bases outside the gene matches: 6. Germline V gene sequence: CDR1 SGHNT, CDR2 YYREEE (reference sequence). The CDR3 covers 15 residues. CDR3 DNA: TGTGCCAGCAGCTTGGTGGGACAGGAGTTATCACCCCTCCACTTT. As protein: CASSLVGQELSPLHF.

V and J are TRBV19 and TRBJ2-7; TRBD2 aligns across 7 bases. CDR3 size: 14 residues. Trimming took 3 bases from V and 5 from J; bases not matched to a gene: 7. Germline V gives CDR1 LNHDA, CDR2 SQIVND (reference sequence). The CDR3 here is CASSMGGLANEQYF. CDR3 bases: TGTGCCAGTAGTATGGGAGGGTTGGCAAACGAGCAGTACTTC.

V and J are TRBV28 and TRBJ1-2; D remains unclear. Trimming removed 9 bases from V and 4 bases from J, with 12 bases in between. The CDR3 covers 12 residues. Germline CDR1 and CDR2: MDHEN and SYDVKM. For the CDR3, the DNA is TGTGCCAGTATGAGGGAAATCTATGGCTACACCTTC. Residues: CASMREIYGYTF.

The chain employs TRBV6-5 and TRBJ2-3, with D tentatively TRBD2 (6 bases). V was clipped by 5 bases and J by 10 bases, with 16 bases between them. The CDR3 extends over 13 amino acids. CDR1 MNHEY and CDR2 SVGAGI come from the germline V gene. The CDR3 DNA reads TGTGCCAGCAGTCCGGACTTTTGGGGGGCGCAGTATTTT. Its protein product is CASSPDFWGAQYF.